This record covers a single TCR beta chain. The antigen is unknown. This entry is derived from a study of beta chain features in type 1 diabetes. Overall study: All samples combined gave roughly 100,000,000 sorted cells for examination. Overall study results and limits: Within each of all four CD4+ subsets, Type 1 diabetes patients had TCRB CDR3s that were moderately but significantly shorter. Any role of HLA type in TCRB rearrangement remained unresolved here.

CD45RO/CCR7/CD25/CD127/CD95/CD27 sorting isolated CD4+ naive, central memory, regulatory and stem cell-like memory cells. The CDR3 is 15 amino acids. The germline V gene has CDR1 SGDLS and CDR2 YYNGEE. The V and J ends lost 3 bases and 5 bases, in that order; junction bases with no gene match: 7. All of the isolated RNA was reverse transcribed, so expressed TCRB transcripts were sequenced. TCRdb's copy holds only in-frame clones and misses some; the assay was immunoSEQ multiplex PCR. The sample lists tens of thousands of clones, roughly two thirds occurring once. The sample consisted of Tregs from blood. J is TRBJ2-5 and V is TRBV9, with 10 bases aligning to TRBD1. This receptor was identified in a man younger than 35 with type 1 diabetes. The CDR3 reads CASSERGQGMETQYF. The CDR3 DNA sequence: TGTGCCAGCAGCGAGAGGGGACAGGGGATGGAGACCCAGTACTTC.